Each of the 2 T cell receptor beta chains below was sequenced from the same sample in a study of shared T cell receptors in the human thymus. Profiled with immunoSEQ multiplex PCR; TCRdb holds only in-frame clones, not every one. The sample has about 730,000 clones, 70% to 90% seen once. This sample was shared with a second study, whose subject was human thymus T cells.

The sequenced sample was thymocytes. These receptors were collected from a girl less than two years old with a congenital heart defect.

This chain links TRBV7-9 with TRBJ1-1; no definite D call. The ends were cut back, 8 bases at V and 0 bases at J, with 25 bases in the middle. The CDR3 runs to 18 residues. Germline values: CDR1 SEHNR, CDR2 FQNEAQ (reference sequence). Written as DNA, the CDR3 is TGTGCCAGCGCCGCCCTGTTGTCTCCTCGAGGCATGAACACTGAAGCTTTCTTT. It codes for CASAALLSPRGMNTEAFF.

This chain links TRBV5-1 with TRBJ2-7, with 10 positions matching TRBD1. The CDR3 totals 15 residues. Unmatched junction bases numbered 8, after V lost 4 bases and J lost 4 bases. Germline V lookup: CDR1 SGHRS, CDR2 YFSETQ. The CDR3 DNA sequence: TGCGCCAGCAGCGGCGACAGGGGGCGAGGGTACGAGCAGTACTTC. Residues: CASSGDRGRGYEQYF. Full variable domain (remainder filled in from reference TRBV5-1 and TRBJ2-7): KAGVTQTPRYLIKTRGQQVTLSCSPISGHRSVSWYQQTPGQGLQFLFEYFSETQRNKGNFPGRFSGRQFSNSRSEMNVSTLELGDSALYLCASSGDRGRGYEQYFGPGTRLTVT.